These 2 T cell receptor beta chains originate from one sample sequenced in a study of blood T cell repertoires in COVID-19. The assay was immunoSEQ multiplex PCR, and TCRdb's table has in-frame clones only and misses some. The sample contains some 95,000 clones, around nine tenths of which appear only once. Input material: peripheral blood. The receptor set was obtained from a man aged 65-85 years with acute or convalescent COVID-19.

This chain connects TRBV2 to TRBJ1-2; no clear D. Germline CDR1 SNHLY, CDR2 FYNNEI. CDR3 length: 13 residues. The V gene lost 6 bases and the J gene lost 3 bases, with 11 bases spanning the gap. CDR3: CASSRGGDYGYTF. CDR3 in DNA: TGTGCCAGCAGCCGAGGCGGGGACTATGGCTACACCTTC.

V gene TRBV30 combines with J gene TRBJ1-1; the D is unclear. Germline CDR1 is GTSNPN and CDR2 is SVGIG (reference sequence). V dropped 2 bases and J dropped 2 bases, with 18 bases sitting between them. This CDR3 is 16 amino acids long. The CDR3 DNA follows: TGTGCCTGGAGTACTCTGCCGTATGGGCCCAACACTGAAGCTTTCTTT. It encodes CAWSTLPYGPNTEAFF.